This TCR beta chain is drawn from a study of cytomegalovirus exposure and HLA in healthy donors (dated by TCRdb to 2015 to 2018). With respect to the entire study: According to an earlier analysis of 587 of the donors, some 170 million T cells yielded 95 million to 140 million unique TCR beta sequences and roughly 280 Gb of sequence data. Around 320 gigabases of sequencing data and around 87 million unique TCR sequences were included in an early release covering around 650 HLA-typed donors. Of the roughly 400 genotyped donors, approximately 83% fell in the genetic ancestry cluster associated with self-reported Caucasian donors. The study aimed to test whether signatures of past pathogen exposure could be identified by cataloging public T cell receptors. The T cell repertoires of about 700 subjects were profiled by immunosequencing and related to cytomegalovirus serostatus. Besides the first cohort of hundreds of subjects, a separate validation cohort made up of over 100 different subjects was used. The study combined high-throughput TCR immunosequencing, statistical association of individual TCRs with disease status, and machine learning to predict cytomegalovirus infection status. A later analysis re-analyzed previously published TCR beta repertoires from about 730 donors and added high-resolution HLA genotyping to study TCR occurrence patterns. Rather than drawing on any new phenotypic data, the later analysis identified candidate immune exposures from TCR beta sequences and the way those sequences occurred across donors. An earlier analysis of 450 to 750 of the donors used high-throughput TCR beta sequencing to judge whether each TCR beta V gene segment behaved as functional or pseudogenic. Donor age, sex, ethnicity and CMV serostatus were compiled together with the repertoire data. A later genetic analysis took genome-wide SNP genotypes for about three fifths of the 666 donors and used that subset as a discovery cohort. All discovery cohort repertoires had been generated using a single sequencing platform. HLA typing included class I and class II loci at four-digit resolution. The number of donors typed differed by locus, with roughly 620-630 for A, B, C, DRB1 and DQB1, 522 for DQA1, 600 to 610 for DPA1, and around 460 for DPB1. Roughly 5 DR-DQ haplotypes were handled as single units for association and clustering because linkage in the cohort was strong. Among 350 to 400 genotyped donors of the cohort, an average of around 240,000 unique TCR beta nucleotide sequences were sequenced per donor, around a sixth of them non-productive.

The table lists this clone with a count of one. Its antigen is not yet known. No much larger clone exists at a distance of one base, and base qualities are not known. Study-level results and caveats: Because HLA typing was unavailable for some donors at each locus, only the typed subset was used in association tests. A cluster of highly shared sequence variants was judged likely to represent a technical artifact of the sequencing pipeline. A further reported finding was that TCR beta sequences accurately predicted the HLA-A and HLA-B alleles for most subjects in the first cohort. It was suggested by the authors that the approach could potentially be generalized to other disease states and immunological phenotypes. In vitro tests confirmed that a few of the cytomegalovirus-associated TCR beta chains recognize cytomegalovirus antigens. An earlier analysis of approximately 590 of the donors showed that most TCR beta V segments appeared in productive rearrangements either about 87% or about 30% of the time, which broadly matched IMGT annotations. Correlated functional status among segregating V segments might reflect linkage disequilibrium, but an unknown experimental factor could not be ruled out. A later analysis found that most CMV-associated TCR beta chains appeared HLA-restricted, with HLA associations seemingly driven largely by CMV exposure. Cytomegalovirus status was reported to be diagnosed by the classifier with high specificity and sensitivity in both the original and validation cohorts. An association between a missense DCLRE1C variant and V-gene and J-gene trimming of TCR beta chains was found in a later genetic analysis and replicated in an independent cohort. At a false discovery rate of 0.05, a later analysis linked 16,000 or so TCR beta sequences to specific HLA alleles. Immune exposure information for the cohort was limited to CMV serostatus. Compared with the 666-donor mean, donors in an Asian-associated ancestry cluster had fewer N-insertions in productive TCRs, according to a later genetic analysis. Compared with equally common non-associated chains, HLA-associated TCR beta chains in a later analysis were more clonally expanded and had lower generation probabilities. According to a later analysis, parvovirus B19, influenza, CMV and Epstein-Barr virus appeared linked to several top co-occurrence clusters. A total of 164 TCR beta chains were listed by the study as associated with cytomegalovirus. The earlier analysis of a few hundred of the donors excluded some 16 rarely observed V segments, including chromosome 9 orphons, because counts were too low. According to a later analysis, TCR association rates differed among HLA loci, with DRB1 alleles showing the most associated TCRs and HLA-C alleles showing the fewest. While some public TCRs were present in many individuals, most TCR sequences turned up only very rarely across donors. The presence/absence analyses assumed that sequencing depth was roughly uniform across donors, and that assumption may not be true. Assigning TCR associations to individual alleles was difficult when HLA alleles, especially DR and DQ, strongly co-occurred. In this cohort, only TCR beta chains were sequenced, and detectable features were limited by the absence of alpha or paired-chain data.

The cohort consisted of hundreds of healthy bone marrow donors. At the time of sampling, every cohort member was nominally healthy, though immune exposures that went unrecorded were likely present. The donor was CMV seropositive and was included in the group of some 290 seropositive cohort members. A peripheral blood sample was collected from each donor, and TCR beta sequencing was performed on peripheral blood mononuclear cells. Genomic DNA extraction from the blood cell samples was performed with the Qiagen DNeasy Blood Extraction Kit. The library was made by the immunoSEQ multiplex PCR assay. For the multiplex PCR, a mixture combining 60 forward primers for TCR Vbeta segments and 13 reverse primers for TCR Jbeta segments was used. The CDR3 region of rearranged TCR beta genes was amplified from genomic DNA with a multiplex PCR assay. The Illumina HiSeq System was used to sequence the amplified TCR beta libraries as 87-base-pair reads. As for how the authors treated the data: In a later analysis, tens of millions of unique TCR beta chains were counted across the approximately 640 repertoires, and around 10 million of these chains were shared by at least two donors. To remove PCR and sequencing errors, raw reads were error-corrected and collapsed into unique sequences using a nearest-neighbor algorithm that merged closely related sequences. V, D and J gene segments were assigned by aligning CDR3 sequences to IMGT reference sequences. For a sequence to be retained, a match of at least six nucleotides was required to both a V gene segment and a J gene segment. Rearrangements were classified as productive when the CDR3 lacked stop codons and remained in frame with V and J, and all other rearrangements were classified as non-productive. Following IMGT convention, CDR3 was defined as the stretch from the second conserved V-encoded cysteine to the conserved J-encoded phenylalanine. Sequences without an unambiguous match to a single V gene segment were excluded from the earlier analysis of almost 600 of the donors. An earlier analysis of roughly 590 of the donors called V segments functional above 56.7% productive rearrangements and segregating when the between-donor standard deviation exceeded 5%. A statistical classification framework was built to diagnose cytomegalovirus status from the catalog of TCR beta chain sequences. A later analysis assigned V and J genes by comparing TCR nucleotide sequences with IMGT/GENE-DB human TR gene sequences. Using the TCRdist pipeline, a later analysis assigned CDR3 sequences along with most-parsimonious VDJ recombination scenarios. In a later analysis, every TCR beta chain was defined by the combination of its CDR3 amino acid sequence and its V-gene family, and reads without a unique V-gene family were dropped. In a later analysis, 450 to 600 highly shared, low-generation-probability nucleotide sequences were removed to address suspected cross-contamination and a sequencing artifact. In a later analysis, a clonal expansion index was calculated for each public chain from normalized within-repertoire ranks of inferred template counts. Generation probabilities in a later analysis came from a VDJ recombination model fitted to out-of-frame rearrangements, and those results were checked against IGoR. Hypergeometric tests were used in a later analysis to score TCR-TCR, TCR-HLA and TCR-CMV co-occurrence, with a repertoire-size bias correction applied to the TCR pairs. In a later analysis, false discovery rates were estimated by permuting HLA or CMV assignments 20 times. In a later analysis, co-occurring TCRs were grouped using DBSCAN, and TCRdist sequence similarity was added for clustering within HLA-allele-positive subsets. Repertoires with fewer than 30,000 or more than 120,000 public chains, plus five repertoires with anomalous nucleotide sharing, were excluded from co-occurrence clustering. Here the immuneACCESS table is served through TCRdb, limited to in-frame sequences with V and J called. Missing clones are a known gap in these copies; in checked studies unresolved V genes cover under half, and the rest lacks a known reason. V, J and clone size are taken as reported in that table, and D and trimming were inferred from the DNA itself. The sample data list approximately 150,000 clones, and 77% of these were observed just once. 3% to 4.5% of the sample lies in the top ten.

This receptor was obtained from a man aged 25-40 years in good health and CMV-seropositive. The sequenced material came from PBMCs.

The DNA reads as follows: TGTGCCAGCAGCAAAGCATTACAGGGCGCAACTAATGAAAAACTGTTTTTT. Translated, this is CASSKALQGATNEKLFF. The sequence is built from TRBV7-9 and TRBJ1-4; perhaps TRBD1 is the D gene, with 6 bases matching. From the germline V gene (reference sequence), CDR1 is SEHNR and CDR2 is FQNEAQ. The V end loses 5 bases and the J end loses 0 bases, and a stretch of 16 bases separates them. Counted from cysteine to phenylalanine, this CDR3 has 17 amino acids. Only the CDR3 region is kept as DNA, spanning 51 bases read in frame from base 1.